The T cell receptor beta chain under discussion was sequenced for a study of blood T cell repertoires in COVID-19. At the level of the study: The study drew acute and convalescent COVID-19 samples from the United States, Italy and Spain. The analysed material was cDNA or gDNA that came from T cells, B-cell-depleted T cells, or PBMCs.

As originally analysed: Nucleated cell number was recorded as an estimate derived from reference gene primer amplification. The protocol was immunoSEQ multiplex PCR, while the TCRdb copy is restricted to in-frame clones and leaves out a portion. Clone size and the V and J calls come from that table; the DNA yielded D and trimming. The sample shows some 270,000 clones, about nine tenths of them seen only once. The clonotype originates from a man aged 40-55 years with active or convalescent COVID-19. The sequencing sample was made of peripheral blood.

CDR3 sequence (DNA): TGTGCCAGCAGCTCATTAGCGGGGGGCCCAACCAATGAGCAGTTCTTC. Protein sequence: CASSSLAGGPTNEQFF. The gene calls are TRBV7-6 and TRBJ2-1; 10 bases are shared with TRBD2. CDR1 is SGHVS and CDR2 is FNYEAQ in the germline V gene. The trim removed 4 bases at V and 6 bases at J, leaving 9 bases unmatched. CDR3 length: 16 residues.